The 4 T cell receptor beta chains presented below share a single source sample, sequenced in a study of T cell repertoires in aging, cancer and after chemotherapy. Multiplex touch-down PCR with TRB-A/B primers amplified rearranged V-D-J TRB sequences. TCRdb recomputed calls from the multiplex PCR reads with MiXCR, one row per CDR3 protein. The table lists over 8,500 distinct CDR3 sequences, roughly 24% of them singletons. Amplification of TCR beta used genomic DNA extracted from peripheral blood. Source material: blood. These receptor sequences come from a human donor in good health.

This chain connects TRBV5-4 to TRBJ2-7; D not certain. This CDR3 spans 14 amino acids. The V and J ends lost 0 bases and 3 bases respectively, with 10 bases between them. CDR1 is SGHNT, CDR2 YYREEE, per germline (reference sequence). The CDR3 coding sequence is TGTGCCAGCAGCTTGGCCTCCCCGGGCTACGAGCAGTACTTC. This sequence encodes CASSLASPGYEQYF. Using reference TRBV5-4 and TRBJ2-7 for the parts outside the CDR3, the full variable domain is ETGVTQSPTHLIKTRGQQVTLRCSSQSGHNTVSWYQQALGQGPQFIFQYYREEENGRGNFPPRFSGLQFPNYSSELNVNALELDDSALYLCASSLASPGYEQYFGPGTRLTVT.

This clonotype has a single count. Given a much more abundant clone one base away, this may be a read error. This chain joins TRBV20-1 and TRBJ2-1, with 10 bases fitting TRBD2. Losses at the gene ends were 3 bases for V and 10 bases for J; bases not matched to a gene: 9. The CDR3 is 14 amino acids. Germline CDR1 and CDR2: DFQATT and SNEGSKA (reference sequence). The CDR3, as DNA: TGCAGTGCTAGGTTGGCTAGCGGGAGTGGCGAGCAGTTCTTC. Its protein is CSARLASGSGEQFF.

Points on this clonotype: Since a much larger clone is just one base distant, this may be a read error. The chain combines TRBV7-3 with TRBJ2-3, with 7 bases that match TRBD2. The CDR3 has 15 residues. Germline V gene lookup returns CDR1 SGHTA and CDR2 FQGTGA. J was trimmed by 1 base and V by 3 bases; bases with no gene match: 4. CDR3 DNA: TGTGCCAGCAGCTTGGAGCGGGACCGCACAGATACGCAGTATTTT. It codes for CASSLERDRTDTQYF.

The chain uses TRBV4-2 and TRBJ2-1; 7 nucleotides agree with TRBD2. The CDR3 loop spans 16 amino acids. Unmatched junction bases numbered 8, after V lost 0 bases and J lost 6 bases. Looked up from germline, CDR1 is LGHNA and CDR2 is YNFKEQ. CDR3 region: CASSQEARASGNEQFF. The DNA of the CDR3 is TGTGCCAGCAGCCAAGAAGCCCGGGCTAGCGGCAATGAGCAGTTCTTC.